This is a list of T cell receptor beta chains from one sample in a study of T cell repertoires in cytomegalovirus infection. TCRdb reanalysed the reads using MiXCR and keeps one entry per CDR3 protein. The sample lists hundreds of thousands of distinct CDR3 sequences; roughly a sixth were seen once. Sequencing was performed on PBMCs. The receptors derive from a human donor in good health (CMV status not recorded). Some clones in this sample may be carry-over from other donors' samples. CDR3s include the opening cysteine and the closing phenylalanine or tryptophan. D genes are given only for firm matches. Clone sizes are given selectively: once, few, many, or a class where the clone is expanded.

>few|TRBJ1-3|.|TRBV6-6
CASSYSTSTEHSGNTIYF
TGTGCCAGCAGTTACTCGACGAGTACGGAGCACTCTGGAAACACCATATATTTT
>.|TRBJ2-2|TRBD1|TRBV19
CASTQPRYRGPDLNTGELFF
TGTGCCAGTACTCAACCCCGGTACAGGGGACCTGACCTGAACACCGGGGAGCTGTTTTTT
>once|TRBJ1-5|.|TRBV15
CATSRVGNQPQHF
TGTGCCACCAGCAGGGTAGGGAATCAGCCCCAGCATTTT
>many|TRBJ1-1|.|TRBV7-2
CASSPRDHRDKGAFF
TGTGCCAGCAGCCCTCGGGACCACCGGGACAAAGGAGCTTTCTTT
>.|TRBJ2-3|.|TRBV5-1
CASRRALAEDTQYF
TGCGCCAGCAGACGCGCCCTAGCCGAGGATACGCAGTATTTT
>many|TRBJ1-1|TRBD1|TRBV7-9
CASSPGQGIGMGFF
TGTGCCAGCAGCCCAGGACAGGGGATAGGAATGGGTTTCTTT
>few|TRBJ1-2|TRBD1|TRBV3-1
CASEGADGYTF
TGTGCCAGCGAGGGGGCTGATGGCTACACCTTC
>.|TRBJ1-3|TRBD1|TRBV13
CASSSRTGFSGNTIYF
TGTGCCAGCAGCTCACGGACAGGATTCTCTGGAAACACCATATATTTT
>few|TRBJ2-3|TRBD1|TRBV6-5
CASSYSGDRVSDTQYF
TGTGCCAGCAGTTACTCGGGGGACAGGGTTTCTGATACGCAGTATTTT
>.|TRBJ2-3|.|TRBV6-5
CASSYSIATGADTQYF
TGTGCCAGCAGTTACTCGATAGCTACAGGTGCAGATACGCAGTATTTT
>many|TRBJ2-1|TRBD1|TRBV12-3/TRBV12-4
CASSRQGYEQFF
TGTGCCAGCAGTAGACAGGGGTATGAGCAGTTCTTC
>.|TRBJ2-1|.|TRBV20-1
CSAKTGRLYNEQFF
TGCAGTGCAAAGACAGGCCGCCTCTACAATGAGCAGTTCTTC
>many|TRBJ2-5|.|TRBV4-1
CASSQPDRLQETQYF
TGCGCCAGCAGCCAGCCCGACAGGCTTCAAGAGACCCAGTACTTC
>many|TRBJ2-2|.|TRBV4-1
CASSQELETTGELFF
TGCGCCAGCAGCCAAGAATTGGAGACCACCGGGGAGCTGTTTTTT
>.|TRBJ2-7|TRBD2|TRBV6-5
CASSYSSGGFSYEQYF
TGTGCCAGCAGTTACTCGAGCGGGGGGTTCTCCTACGAGCAGTACTTC
>few|TRBJ1-3|TRBD1|TRBV7-6
CASSQGQNSGNTIYF
TGTGCCAGCAGCCAGGGACAGAACTCTGGAAACACCATATATTTT
>.|TRBJ1-4|.|TRBV20-1
CSARSRTNEKLFF
TGCAGTGCTAGATCACGGACTAATGAAAAACTGTTTTTT
>.|TRBJ2-5|.|TRBV2
CASRQIQETQYF
TGTGCCAGCAGGCAGATCCAAGAGACCCAGTACTTC
>few|TRBJ2-1|TRBD1|TRBV6-1
CASSAGTGVLNEQFF
TGTGCCAGCAGCGCAGGGACAGGGGTCCTGAATGAGCAGTTCTTC
>.|TRBJ1-6|TRBD1|TRBV6-6
CASSPRGQSSSYNSPLHF
TGTGCCAGCAGTCCAAGGGGACAGTCTAGCTCCTATAATTCACCCCTCCACTTT
>many|TRBJ1-2|TRBD1|TRBV4-2
CASSQSSTGEYGYTF
TGTGCCAGCAGCCAAAGTTCGACAGGGGAGTATGGCTACACCTTC
>few|TRBJ2-1|.|TRBV5-4
CASSLGQPSGLNEQFF
TGTGCCAGCAGCTTGGGACAGCCGAGTGGACTCAATGAGCAGTTCTTC
>many|TRBJ2-3|.|TRBV7-2
CASSPRTRDTQYF
TGTGCCAGCAGCCCCCGTACCAGAGATACGCAGTATTTT
>.|TRBJ2-1|TRBD1|TRBV5-4
CASSARTGGRNNEQFF
TGTGCCAGCAGCGCCCGGACAGGGGGCAGGAACAATGAGCAGTTCTTC
>many|TRBJ2-5|.|TRBV12-3/TRBV12-4
CASSLVVPKGTQYF
TGTGCCAGCAGTTTAGTGGTCCCGAAGGGGACCCAGTACTTC
>few|TRBJ2-5|.|TRBV20-1
CSAHTPLARGQETQYF
TGCAGTGCTCACACGCCCCTGGCGCGCGGTCAAGAGACCCAGTACTTC
>many|TRBJ1-4|.|TRBV28
CASSLGVYEKLFF
TGTGCCAGCAGTTTAGGGGTATATGAAAAACTGTTTTTT
>few|TRBJ2-7|.|TRBV20-1
CSASVGWGGQKYF
TGCAGTGCTAGTGTGGGGTGGGGGGGACAGAAGTACTTC
>many|TRBJ1-1|.|TRBV7-2
CASSLESFPGTEAFF
TGTGCCAGCAGCTTAGAAAGTTTCCCGGGGACTGAAGCTTTCTTT